Below, 16 T cell receptor beta chains from the same sample are listed, as sequenced in a study of shared clonotypes between healthy human individuals. The naive CD8 population came from CD45RO-negative cells selected for CCR7, without terminally differentiated effector memory CD45RA+ cells. The repertoire was sequenced with immunoSEQ multiplex PCR; TCRdb's copy has only in-frame clones and lacks some. Of over 2,000,000 clones in the sample, 93% were seen once. The sequenced sample was naive CD8+ T cells from PBMCs. These receptors came from a man aged 18 to 29 in good health. Some clones in this sample may be carry-over from other donors' samples.

The gene calls are TRBV29-1 and TRBJ1-2; possibly TRBD1 for D (5 bases). Trimming took off 3 bases at V and 6 bases at J, with 14 bases between the two ends. Germline assignment: CDR1 SQVTM and CDR2 ANQGSEA. The CDR3 contains 13 residues. DNA for the CDR3: TGCAGCGTTGAGCGGGGCGCCCTTCATGGCTACACCTTC. Amino acid sequence: CSVERGALHGYTF. Full variable domain (missing parts from reference TRBV29-1 and TRBJ1-2): SAVISQKPSRDICQRGTSLTIQCQVDSQVTMMFWYRQQPGQSLTLIATANQGSEATYESGFVIDKFPISRPNLTFSTLTVSNMSPEDSSIYLCSVERGALHGYTFGSGTRLTVV.

This chain connects TRBV6-1 to TRBJ1-1; D is perhaps TRBD1 (5 bases). Trimming stripped 3 bases from V and 10 bases from J, with 24 bases between. Germline assignment: CDR1 MNHNS and CDR2 SASEGT. The length of the CDR3 is 16 residues. For the CDR3, the DNA is TGTGCCAGCAGTGATAACCCCGGGACGGCAACACTGGGAGCTTTCTTT. Translated, it gives CASSDNPGTATLGAFF.

V gene TRBV4-1 combines with J gene TRBJ1-1, with no clear D. CDR1 MGHRA and CDR2 YSYEKL come from the germline V gene. V shed 2 bases and J shed 0 bases, with 16 bases lying between them. This CDR3 is 17 amino acids long. The CDR3, as DNA: TGCGCCAGCAGCCAAATAGCCGAGCCTGTTATGAACACTGAAGCTTTCTTT. This encodes CASSQIAEPVMNTEAFF.

The rearrangement links TRBV7-7 to TRBJ2-1; D is possibly TRBD2 (6 bases). With 1 base removed from V and 4 bases from J, the gap between germline ends came to 20 bases. This CDR3 region has 18 residues. CDR1 SSHAT and CDR2 FNYEAQ come from the germline V gene (reference sequence). The CDR3 bases are TGTGCCAGCAGCTTAGGTCTGGGACCGGGGGATTCTTACAATGAGCAGTTCTTC. As protein: CASSLGLGPGDSYNEQFF.

The chain joins TRBV27 to TRBJ1-1; D remains unclear. The germline V gene encodes CDR1 MNHEY and CDR2 SMNVEV (reference sequence). The CDR3 consists of 13 residues. Between the trimmed V and J ends, which lost 6 bases and 0 bases, there was a span of 8 bases. The CDR3 nucleotides read TGTGCCAGCAGGGGATACATGAACACTGAAGCTTTCTTT. It specifies CASRGYMNTEAFF.

V is TRBV5-6 and J is TRBJ2-1, with 8 nucleotides matching TRBD2. Trimming at V came to 2 bases and at J to 7 bases, leaving 8 bases not matched to a gene. Germline V lookup: CDR1 SGHDT, CDR2 YYEEEE. The CDR3 is 15 residues long. The CDR3 DNA reads as TGTGCCAGCAGCTTAGAAGAGCGGGAGTTTAATGAGCAGTTCTTC. Encoded protein: CASSLEEREFNEQFF.

This clone has a single count. The rearrangement uses TRBV10-3 and TRBJ1-4; possibly TRBD1 for D (5 bases). Germline CDR1 reads ENHRY; CDR2 reads SYGVKD. The CDR3 has 13 residues. V lost 5 bases and J 7 bases, leaving 11 bases between the germline ends. Here the CDR3 DNA reads TGTGCCATCAGTCCGGGACTTCGTGAAAAACTGTTTTTT. Amino acids: CAISPGLREKLFF.

The V call is TRBV7-6, the J call TRBJ2-7; D is unclear. Germline loops: CDR1 SGHVS, CDR2 FNYEAQ. V shed 1 base and J shed 2 bases, with 12 bases lying between them. The CDR3 is 15 amino acids. The CDR3 loop reads CASSLGRQYAYEQYF. CDR3 in DNA: TGTGCCAGCAGCTTAGGAAGGCAGTACGCCTACGAGCAGTACTTC.

The gene calls are TRBV4-3 and TRBJ2-1; D unresolved. Trimming took 0 bases from V and 6 from J, leaving 15 bases between them. Germline loops: CDR1 LGHNA, CDR2 YSLEER. This CDR3 comprises 16 residues. The CDR3, as DNA: TGCGCCAGCAGCCAAGATGAGGCGGTTTCTGGCAATGAGCAGTTCTTC. This codes for CASSQDEAVSGNEQFF.

V and J are TRBV28 and TRBJ1-5; D perhaps matches TRBD1 (6 bases). The length of the CDR3 is 15 residues. Between the trimmed V and J ends, which lost 6 bases and 6 bases, there was a span of 18 bases. Germline CDR1 and CDR2: MDHEN and SYDVKM. CDR3 nucleotides: TGTGCCAGCAGCCTTATTTTACAGGGTCGTCAGCCCCAGCATTTT. This gives the protein CASSLILQGRQPQHF.

The rearrangement uses TRBV9 and TRBJ2-6; D may be TRBD1 or TRBD2 (5 bases each). From germline, CDR1 is SGDLS and CDR2 YYNGEE. The V end was cut by 4 bases, the J end by 1 base, with 18 bases between. The CDR3 totals 18 residues. CDR3 DNA sequence: TGTGCCAGCAGCCCATCCTCCGGGACGCCTTCTGGGGCCAACGTCCTGACTTTC. The encoded protein is CASSPSSGTPSGANVLTF.

The genes are TRBV21-1 and TRBJ1-2; the table's D gene call, TRBD1, was not cross checked with the DNA. TRBV21-1 is listed as a pseudogene. The CDR3 length is 13 residues. For the CDR3, the DNA is TGTGCCAGCAGTTCGACAGGGTCAAAGGGCTACACCTTC. Translation gives CASSSTGSKGYTF.

The chain uses TRBV11-3 and TRBJ2-1; no reliable D call. V gave up 1 base and J gave up 6 bases, with 4 bases separating them. The V gene's germline CDR1 is SGHNT and CDR2 YENEEA. The CDR3 length is 12 residues. CDR3 loop: CASSLARNEQFF. The CDR3 DNA reads TGTGCCAGCAGCTTAGCTCGCAATGAGCAGTTCTTC. Full variable domain (remainder filled in from reference TRBV11-3 and TRBJ2-1): EAGVVQSPRYKIIEKKQPVAFWCNPISGHNTLYWYLQNLGQGPELLIRYENEEAVDDSQLPKDRFSAERLKGVDSTLKIQPAELGDSAVYLCASSLARNEQFFGPGTRLTVL.

Of note for this clone: The junction differs from germline at one of its ends, possibly a read error. The rearrangement uses TRBV28 and TRBJ1-2, with D maybe TRBD1 (5 bases). Germline V gives CDR1 MDHEN, CDR2 SYDVKM. The CDR3 loop spans 14 amino acids. CDR3 sequence (DNA): TGTGCCAGCAGTCCCACCGGGACCAGCTTATGGCTCGCCTTC. It is translated as CASSPTGTSLWLAF.

The chain combines TRBV7-9 with TRBJ2-4, with D possibly matching TRBD1 (6 bases). The CDR3 is 14 amino acids. The V gene lost 8 bases and the J gene lost 6 bases, with 17 bases spanning the gap. The germline V gene has CDR1 SEHNR and CDR2 FQNEAQ (reference sequence). Here the CDR3 reads CASSGGLDRNIQYF. CDR3 DNA: TGTGCCAGCTCTGGGGGCTTAGATAGAAACATTCAGTACTTC.

The chain has TRBV7-6 and TRBJ2-7; 7 bases are shared with TRBD1. Germline CDR1 is SGHVS and CDR2 is FNYEAQ. The CDR3 spans 15 residues. V lost 5 bases and J lost 1; bases outside the gene matches: 8. In DNA form, the CDR3 reads TGTGCCAGCAGCGCTAGCTGGGACAGATCCTACGAGCAGTACTTC. This sequence encodes CASSASWDRSYEQYF. Variable domain in full (rest from reference TRBV7-6 and TRBJ2-7): GAGVSQSPRYKVTKRGQDVALRCDPISGHVSLYWYRQALGQGPEFLTYFNYEAQQDKSGLPNDRFSAERPEGSISTLTIQRTEQRDSAMYRCASSASWDRSYEQYFGPGTRLTVT.